The rows below give T cell receptor beta chains drawn from one sample of a study of blood T cells in healthy people across ages. TCRdb processed the 5' RACE reads anew with MiXCR; each CDR3 protein has one entry. The table shows roughly 1.6 million distinct CDR3 sequences, with 30% to 40% occurring only once. Input material: blood. Receptors were obtained from a woman between 25 and 40 years old in good health. CDR3s include the opening cysteine and the closing phenylalanine or tryptophan. The D gene is left open where the match is weak. Rows may omit the clone size; those that give it use once, few, many or a size class.

>-|-|TRBV3-1|TRBJ2-7
TGTGCCAGCAGCCCTCCAGGGACCTACGAGCGGTACTTC
CASSPPGTYERYF
>-|-|TRBV4-1|TRBJ2-3
TGCGCCAGCAGCCAAACGGGACACTCCACCACAGATACGCAGTATTTT
CASSQTGHSTTDTQYF
>-|few|TRBV7-9|TRBJ1-6
TGTGCCAGCAGCCCCCGAACGGGAATTTATTCACCCCTCCACTTT
CASSPRTGIYSPLHF
>TRBD1|few|TRBV20-1|TRBJ2-6
TGCAGTGCTAGAGATCTGTCCGGGACAGGATTCTCTGGGGCCAACGTCCTGATTTTC
CSARDLSGTGFSGANVLIF
>-|-|TRBV2|TRBJ1-1
TGTGCCAGCATTTGGGGGGCTCGGGTCCTAACGAACACTGAAGCTTTCTTT
CASIWGARVLTNTEAFF
>-|many|TRBV25-1|TRBJ2-7
TGTGCCAGCAGTAAGGGCTACGAGCAGTACTTC
CASSKGYEQYF
>TRBD2|-|TRBV9|TRBJ2-3
TGTGCCAGCAGCACCGATAGCGGGGATGGCACAGATACGCAGTATTTT
CASSTDSGDGTDTQYF
>-|-|TRBV28|TRBJ2-3
TGTGCCAGCAGTTTATTTCCGGGTACAGATACGCAGTATTTT
CASSLFPGTDTQYF
>TRBD1|-|TRBV28|TRBJ1-2
TGTGCCAGCAGCACCCGGGACAGGGGGCGGGGGTTCCCTAACTATGGCTACACCTTC
CASSTRDRGRGFPNYGYTF
>TRBD2|-|TRBV10-3|TRBJ2-7
TGTGTCATCAGTGACCCTGGCGCTAGCGGTATAAGAGCCTACGAGCAGTACTTC
CVISDPGASGIRAYEQYF
>TRBD1|-|TRBV27|TRBJ1-2
TGTGCCAGCAGTTTCGGAGCAGGGGGGCCCTATGGCTACACCTTC
CASSFGAGGPYGYTF
>-|many|TRBV29-1|TRBJ2-4
TGCAGCGTTTTGGGGGCCATAGCCAAAAACATTCAGTACTTC
CSVLGAIAKNIQYF
>-|once|TRBV20-1|TRBJ2-3
TGCAGTGCTAGAAATCCTAACACAGGTACGCAGTATTTT
CSARNPNTGTQYF
>-|many|TRBV9|TRBJ2-1
TGTGCCAGCAGCTCCGGGCCGGCTGAGCAGTTCTTC
CASSSGPAEQFF
>TRBD1|-|TRBV24-1|TRBJ2-3
TGTGCCACCAGTGACCTGACAGGGTCCGCAGATACGCAGTATTTT
CATSDLTGSADTQYF
>-|-|TRBV25-1|TRBJ2-5
TGTGCCAGCAGTCCCCTCGGACGGATGCAGTACTTC
CASSPLGRMQYF
>-|many|TRBV11-2|TRBJ1-1
TGTGCCAGCAGAGCAAGACAGGACACTGAAGCTTTCTTT
CASRARQDTEAFF
>-|few|TRBV12-3/TRBV12-4|TRBJ1-6
TGTGCCAGCACAGCCAGGGGCAATTCACCCCTCCACTTT
CASTARGNSPLHF
>TRBD1|-|TRBV3-1|TRBJ1-1
TGTGCCAGCAGCCACACAGGGGGCCAGACTGAAGCTTTCTTT
CASSHTGGQTEAFF
>-|-|TRBV9|TRBJ2-3
TGTGCCAGCAGCGTAAGGCCGGACGACACAGATACGCAGTATTTT
CASSVRPDDTDTQYF
>TRBD1|-|TRBV4-1|TRBJ1-4
TGCGCCAGCAGCCTAGACAGGGATGATGAAAAACTGTTTTTT
CASSLDRDDEKLFF
>-|-|TRBV5-1|TRBJ1-2
TGCGCCAGCAGCTTGGAAGGCGACCGGGGCTACACCTTC
CASSLEGDRGYTF
>-|-|TRBV9|TRBJ2-5
TGTGCCAGCAGCCCGTCCGATCGGGAGACCCAGTACTTC
CASSPSDRETQYF
>TRBD2|-|TRBV7-6|TRBJ2-7
TGTGCCAGCAGCCCGAACCCGACTAGCGCGTACGAGCAGTACTTC
CASSPNPTSAYEQYF
>-|few|TRBV28|TRBJ1-6
TGTGCCAGCAGTCCCGCTCGGGACACCTATAATTCACCCCTCCACTTT
CASSPARDTYNSPLHF